One T cell receptor beta chain is described in this entry. What it binds is unknown. The approximately 120-subject validation cohort, separate from the approximately 640-subject first cohort, included the donors. The entry originates in a study of cytomegalovirus exposure and HLA in healthy donors. Study as a whole: The approximately 120 validation repertoires, a later analysis reported, used the same platform as the approximately 700 first-cohort repertoires.

The CDR3 covers 17 residues. The germline gives CDR1 MNHNS, CDR2 SASEGT. V shed 1 base and J 2 bases; nucleotides not matched to a gene: 7. General study results and limits: Among TCR beta chains, those listed as cytomegalovirus-associated numbered some 160.

Clones were sequenced by immunoSEQ multiplex PCR, and TCRdb holds only the in-frame ones, with some missing. The data show more than 300,000 clones, with 75% to 90% seen just once and approximately 0.8% held by the top ten. This receptor was taken from a woman aged 18-35 years in good health and CMV-seronegative. The chain has TRBV6-1 and TRBJ1-4; TRBD1 matches at 7 bases. Sequencing used PBMCs. The CDR3 region is CASSEVITGATNEKLFF. The CDR3 DNA reads TGTGCCAGCAGTGAAGTTATTACAGGGGCTACTAATGAAAAACTGTTTTTT.